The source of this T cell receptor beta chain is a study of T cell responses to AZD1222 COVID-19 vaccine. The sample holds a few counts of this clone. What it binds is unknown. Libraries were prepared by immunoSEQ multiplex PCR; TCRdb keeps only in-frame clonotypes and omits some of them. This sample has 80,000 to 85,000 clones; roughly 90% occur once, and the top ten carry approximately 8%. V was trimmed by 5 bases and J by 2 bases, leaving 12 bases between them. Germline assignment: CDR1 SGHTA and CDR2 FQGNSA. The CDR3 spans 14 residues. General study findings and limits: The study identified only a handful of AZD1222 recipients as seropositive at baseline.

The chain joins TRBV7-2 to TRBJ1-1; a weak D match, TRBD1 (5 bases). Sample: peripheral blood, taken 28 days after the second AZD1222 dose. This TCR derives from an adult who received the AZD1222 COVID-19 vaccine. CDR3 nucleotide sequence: TGTGCCAGCAGCCCCCTGACAGCAAACACTGAAGCTTTCTTT. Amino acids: CASSPLTANTEAFF.